This T cell receptor beta chain appears in the sequencing data of a study of CD8+ T cells in alopecia areata. Overall study: It was oral tofacitinib, at 5 to 10 mg twice daily, that treated patients received.

In each case, RNA was isolated and then reverse transcribed into cDNA as the sequencing template. Libraries were prepared by immunoSEQ multiplex PCR; TCRdb keeps only in-frame clonotypes and omits some of them. The sample records about 90,000 clones, roughly 45% being singletons. In regard to this clone: The antigen is unknown.

The study, taken as a whole, reports: Uncertainty about whether baseline CD8+ expansion is linked to response remains, with one nonresponder.

Treatment reported: oral pan-JAK inhibitor, 5-10 mg twice daily. The length of the CDR3 is 17 residues. Germline assignment: CDR1 SEHNR and CDR2 FQNEAQ (reference sequence). The ends lost 2 bases at V and 0 bases at J; junction bases unmatched: 4. The source of this sequence is a human donor with alopecia areata. J is TRBJ2-3 and V is TRBV7-9; the match to TRBD2 covers 11 bases. The sequenced sample was CD8+ T cells sorted from blood, obtained at week 24, from a patient treated with tofacitinib. The CDR3 sequence: CASSLLRTSGSTDTQYF. CDR3 DNA: TGTGCCAGCAGCTTACTCCGGACTAGCGGGAGCACAGATACGCAGTATTTT.